The clone carrying this T cell receptor (beta chain) has a handful of counts. Its antigen is as yet unknown. The authors ran a second PCR of about 6 to 11 cycles using a sample-barcoded 5' primer and a J-beta primer mix. From the 5' RACE reads, TCRdb called clonotypes with MiXCR, one entry per CDR3 protein. Of around 820,000 distinct CDR3 sequences listed, roughly 25% were seen once; the top ten hold under 4.5%. This sample stems from a study of blood T cells in healthy people across ages. The overall study: About one barcoded beta molecule was captured per two T cells (by template switching). Study-level findings and limits: Long-lived donors had more naive CD4+ cells and higher diversity than aged donors.

The CDR3 runs 14 residues. The junction had 8 bases not matched to a gene; V was cut back by 7 bases and J by 9 bases. The sample also formed part of further work on T cells of mothers and their children. As reported in that work: Barcodes for each sample and 2-4 random nucleotides were added by the M1S primer used in the second PCR. Mothers gave over 8 million TCR beta CDR3 reads each, and children several million each.

The sample comprised blood. This TCR was sampled from a boy between 5 and 17 years old in good health. The chain carries TRBV12-3 or TRBV12-4 and TRBJ2-2; TRBD2 matches 10 bases. CDR3 nucleotides: TGTGCCAGCATCGGGCTAGCGGGAGTAAGGGAGCTGTTTTTT. Translated, it gives CASIGLAGVRELFF.